The 8 T cell receptor beta chains presented below share a single source sample, sequenced in a study of OX40 agonist ivuxolimab in advanced cancers. Measured with immunoSEQ multiplex PCR; TCRdb has only the in-frame clones, and not every one. The table shows about 94,000 clones, with about nine tenths occurring only once. The sample was CD4+ or CD8+ T cells sorted from blood, taken in a trial of the OX40 agonist ivuxolimab. The receptor set was obtained from an adult with an advanced solid tumor such as melanoma, head and neck, liver or kidney cancer.

V gene TRBV6-5 combines with J gene TRBJ1-2, with 9 bases matching TRBD1. CDR3 length equals 15 residues. Germline V CDR1 and CDR2: MNHEY, SVGAGI. The J segment lost 2 bases and the V segment lost 6 bases, leaving 7 bases of the junction unmatched. Written as DNA, the CDR3 is TGTGCCAGCAGGGTGGGGACAGGGAGAAACTATGGCTACACCTTC. Its translation: CASRVGTGRNYGYTF.

In its sample, this clone was seen a few times. The CDR3 nucleotides read TGCGCCAGCAGCCAAGAGACGGGGAACACTGAAGCTTTCTTT. Encoded protein: CASSQETGNTEAFF. The chain recombines TRBV4-3 with TRBJ1-1, with unresolved D. The CDR3 consists of 14 residues. With 0 bases removed from V and 1 base from J, the gap between germline ends came to 6 bases. Germline values: CDR1 LGHNA, CDR2 YSLEER.

This chain links TRBV19 with TRBJ2-3; D is unclear. The V end lost 11 bases, the J end lost 0 bases, and 15 bases lay between the germline ends. CDR1 is LNHDA, CDR2 SQIVND, per germline (reference sequence). The CDR3 has 14 amino acids. CDR3 bases: TGTGCCGCCTCGCCTGGGCGAAGCACAGATACGCAGTATTTT. This gives the protein CAASPGRSTDTQYF. The complete variable domain, with remaining parts taken from reference TRBV19 and TRBJ2-3, reads DGGITQSPKYLFRKEGQNVTLSCEQNLNHDAMYWYRQDPGQGLRLIYYSQIVNDFQKGDIAEGYSVSREKKESFPLTVTSAQKNPTAFYLCAASPGRSTDTQYFGPGTRLTVL.

For this clone: A read error may produce the germline difference seen at one junction end. The chain recombines TRBV6-6 with TRBJ2-3, with D perhaps TRBD1 (6 bases). The CDR3 totals 15 residues. CDR1 MNHNY and CDR2 SVGAGI come from the germline V gene (reference sequence). This CDR3 is CASRAGAPRTNTQYF. For the CDR3, the DNA is TGTGCCAGCAGGGCAGGGGCCCCCCGCACAAATACGCAGTATTTT.

The V call is TRBV6-5, the J call TRBJ2-5; TRBD1 matches 7 bases. The last part of the DNA fits TRBJ2-7 better; the J call may be wrong. This CDR3 has 14 residues. CDR1 is MNHEY and CDR2 is SVGAGI in the germline V gene. The chain's CDR3 is CASSSAGGSYEQYF. The CDR3 DNA reads TGTGCCAGCAGTTCGGCAGGGGGCTCCTACGAGCAGTACTTC.

The CDR3 loop is CASSFGSGGENTQYF. DNA for the CDR3: TGTGCCAGCAGCTTCGGCAGCGGGGGGGAAAATACGCAGTATTTT. The V and J genes are TRBV5-4 and TRBJ2-3, with TRBD2 matching over 10 bases. The CDR3 runs to 15 residues. V shed 2 bases and J 7 bases; nucleotides not matched to a gene: 7. Germline V gene lookup returns CDR1 SGHNT and CDR2 YYREEE (reference sequence).

This chain links TRBV12-2 with TRBJ2-7; the table gives TRBD2 as D, unverified against the DNA. TRBV12-2 is noted as a pseudogene. The CDR3 totals 18 residues. This CDR3 is CASRLTDSGGPTNYEQYF. CDR3 nucleotide sequence: TGTGCAAGTCGCTTAACGGATAGCGGGGGCCCGACTAACTACGAGCAGTACTTC.

This sequence joins TRBV5-1 and TRBJ2-7; 7 nucleotides align to TRBD1. CDR1 and CDR2 (germline): SGHRS, YFSETQ. J was trimmed by 5 bases and V by 9 bases; bases with no gene match: 11. The CDR3 runs 13 residues. The CDR3, as DNA: TGCGCCACCAGTAGACAGGGCGCCCACGAGCAGTACTTC. Protein product: CATSRQGAHEQYF.